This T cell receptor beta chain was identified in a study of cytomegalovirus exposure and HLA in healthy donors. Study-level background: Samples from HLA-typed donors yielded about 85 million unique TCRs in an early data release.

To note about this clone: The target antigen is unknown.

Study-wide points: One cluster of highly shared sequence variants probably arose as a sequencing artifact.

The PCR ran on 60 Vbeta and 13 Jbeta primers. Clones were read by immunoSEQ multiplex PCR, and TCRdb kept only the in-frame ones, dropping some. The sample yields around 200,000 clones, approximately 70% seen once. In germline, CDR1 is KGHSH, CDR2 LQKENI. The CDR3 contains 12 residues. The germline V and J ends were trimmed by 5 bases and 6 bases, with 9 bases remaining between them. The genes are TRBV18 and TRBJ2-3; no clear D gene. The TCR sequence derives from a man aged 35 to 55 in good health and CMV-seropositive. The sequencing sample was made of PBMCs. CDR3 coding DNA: TGTGCCAGCTCAAGAGCCGGGGATACGCAGTATTTT. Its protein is CASSRAGDTQYF.